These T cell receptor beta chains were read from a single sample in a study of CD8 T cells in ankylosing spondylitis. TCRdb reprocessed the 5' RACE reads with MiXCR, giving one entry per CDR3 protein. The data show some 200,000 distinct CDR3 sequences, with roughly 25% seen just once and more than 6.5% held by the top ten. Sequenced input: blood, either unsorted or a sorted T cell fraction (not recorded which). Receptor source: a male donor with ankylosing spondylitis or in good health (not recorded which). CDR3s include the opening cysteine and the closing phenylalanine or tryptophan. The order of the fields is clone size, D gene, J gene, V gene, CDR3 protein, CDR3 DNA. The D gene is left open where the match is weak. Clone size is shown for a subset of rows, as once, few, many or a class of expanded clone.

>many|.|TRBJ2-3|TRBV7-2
CASSLIGRNTDTQYF
TGTGCCAGCAGCTTAATTGGGCGAAACACAGATACGCAGTATTTT
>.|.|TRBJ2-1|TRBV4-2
CASSQDRAKGGDEQFF
TGTGCCAGCAGCCAAGATAGGGCCAAAGGGGGGGATGAGCAGTTCTTC
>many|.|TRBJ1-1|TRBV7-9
CASTITGTEAFF
TGTGCCAGCACCATCACAGGGACTGAAGCTTTCTTT
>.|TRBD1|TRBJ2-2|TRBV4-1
CASRGQVNTGELFF
TGCGCCAGCCGCGGACAGGTGAACACCGGGGAGCTGTTTTTT
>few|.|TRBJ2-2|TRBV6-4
CASSDGNTGELFF
TGTGCCAGCAGTGACGGTAACACCGGGGAGCTGTTTTTT
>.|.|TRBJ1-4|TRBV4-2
CASSQDWAPPGRLATNEKLFF
TGTGCCAGCAGCCAAGATTGGGCCCCCCCGGGGCGCCTAGCAACTAATGAAAAACTGTTTTTT
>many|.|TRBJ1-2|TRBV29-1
CSVDRDGSRGYTF
TGCAGCGTTGACAGGGATGGATCTCGGGGCTACACCTTC
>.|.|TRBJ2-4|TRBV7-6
CVSSLGSPGLRNIQYF
TGTGTCAGCAGCTTAGGCAGTCCGGGACTGAGAAACATTCAGTACTTC
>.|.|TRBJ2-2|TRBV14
CASSQVRGRNTGELFF
TGTGCCAGCAGCCAAGTGCGGGGACGGAACACCGGGGAGCTGTTTTTT
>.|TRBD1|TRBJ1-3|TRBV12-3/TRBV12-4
CASSPPGRGYGNTIYF
TGTGCCAGCAGCCCCCCCGGCAGGGGGTATGGAAACACCATATATTTT
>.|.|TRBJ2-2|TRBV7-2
CASSFWAAGELFF
TGTGCCAGCAGCTTTTGGGCGGCCGGGGAGCTGTTTTTT
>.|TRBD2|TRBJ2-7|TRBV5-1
CASSQNTLGAGEQYF
TGCGCCAGCAGCCAAAATACCCTGGGAGCGGGAGAGCAGTACTTC
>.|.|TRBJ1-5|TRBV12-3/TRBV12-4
CASSFGSGVSNQPQHF
TGTGCCAGCAGTTTTGGGTCCGGGGTTAGCAATCAGCCCCAGCATTTT
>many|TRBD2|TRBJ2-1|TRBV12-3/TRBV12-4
CASGTSGYNEQFF
TGTGCCAGCGGGACTAGCGGTTACAATGAGCAGTTCTTC
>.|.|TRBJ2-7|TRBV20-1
CSASVGFYGQDSEQYF
TGCAGTGCCTCGGTGGGTTTTTATGGGCAGGACTCCGAGCAGTACTTC
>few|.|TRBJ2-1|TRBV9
CASSATRGEQFF
TGTGCCAGCAGCGCTACCCGCGGTGAGCAGTTCTTC
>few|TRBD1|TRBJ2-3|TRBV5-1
CAIRQGDSSGTQYF
TGCGCCATCAGACAGGGGGATTCTTCAGGTACGCAGTATTTT
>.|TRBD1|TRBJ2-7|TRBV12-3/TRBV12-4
CASSLDRGSDEQYF
TGTGCCAGCAGTTTGGACAGGGGATCGGACGAGCAGTACTTC
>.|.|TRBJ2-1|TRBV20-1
CSARETSSYNEQFF
TGCAGTGCTAGAGAGACGAGCTCCTACAATGAGCAGTTCTTC
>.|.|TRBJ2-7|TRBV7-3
CASSSGTVGEQYF
TGTGCCAGCAGCTCTGGGACGGTGGGGGAGCAGTACTTC
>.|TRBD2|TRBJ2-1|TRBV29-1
CSTRGSLYNEQFF
TGCAGCACCCGCGGGAGTCTCTACAATGAGCAGTTCTTC
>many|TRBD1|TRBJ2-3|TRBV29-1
CSVSPGTGRDTQYF
TGCAGCGTTTCCCCCGGGACAGGTCGGGATACGCAGTATTTT
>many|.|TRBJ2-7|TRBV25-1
CASSLGGESSYEQYF
TGTGCCAGCAGCCTAGGGGGAGAGAGCTCCTACGAGCAGTACTTC
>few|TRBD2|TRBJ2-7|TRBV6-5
CASSSQGLAGAWYF
TGTGCCAGCAGTTCCCAGGGACTAGCGGGAGCTTGGTACTTC
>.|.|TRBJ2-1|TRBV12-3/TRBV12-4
CASNLEGGPSSYNEQFF
TGTGCCAGCAACCTTGAGGGAGGCCCAAGCTCCTACAATGAGCAGTTCTTC
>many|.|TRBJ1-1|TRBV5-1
CASRNLGGPGGEAFF
TGCGCCAGCAGAAATTTAGGGGGTCCCGGTGGTGAAGCTTTCTTT
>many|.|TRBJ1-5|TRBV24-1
CATSVVGVDQPQHF
TGTGCCACCAGTGTGGTGGGGGTCGATCAGCCCCAGCATTTT
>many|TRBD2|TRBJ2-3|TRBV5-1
CASSLGLLAGGPRGADTQYF
TGCGCCAGCAGCTTGGGGCTCCTAGCGGGAGGACCTCGGGGAGCAGATACGCAGTATTTT
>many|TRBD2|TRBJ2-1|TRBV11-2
CASSLVAGGSSYNEQFF
TGTGCCAGCAGCTTAGTTGCGGGAGGGAGCTCCTACAATGAGCAGTTCTTC
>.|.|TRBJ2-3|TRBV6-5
CASTRLDTQYF
TGTGCCAGCACCCGACTAGATACGCAGTATTTT
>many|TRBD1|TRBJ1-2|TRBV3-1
CASSHRDRESFGYTF
TGTGCCAGCAGCCACCGGGACAGGGAGTCGTTTGGCTACACCTTC
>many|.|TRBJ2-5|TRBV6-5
CASSSGDGGRETQYF
TGTGCCAGCAGTTCCGGTGACGGGGGACGAGAGACCCAGTACTTC
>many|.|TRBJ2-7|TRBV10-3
CAISETFFGSYEQYF
TGTGCCATCAGTGAGACCTTCTTTGGATCCTACGAGCAGTACTTC
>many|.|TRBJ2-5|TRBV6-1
CASRKRHQETQYF
TGTGCCAGCAGGAAGCGACACCAAGAGACCCAGTACTTC
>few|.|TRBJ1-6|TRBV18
CASSPPNRGPSSPLHF
TGTGCCAGCTCACCACCGAACCGAGGACCGTCTTCACCCCTCCACTTT
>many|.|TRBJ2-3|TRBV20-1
CSPRRSLTDTQYF
TGCTCCCCAAGGCGGAGTCTCACAGATACGCAGTATTTT
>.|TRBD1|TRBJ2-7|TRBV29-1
CSVARDSYEQYF
TGCAGCGTGGCCCGGGACAGCTACGAGCAGTACTTC
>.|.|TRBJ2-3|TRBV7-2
CASSLTGLSTDTQYF
TGTGCCAGCAGCTTGACGGGACTGAGCACAGATACGCAGTATTTT
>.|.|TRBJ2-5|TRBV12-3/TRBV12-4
CATGLEGETQYF
TGTGCCACCGGCTTGGAGGGGGAGACCCAGTACTTC
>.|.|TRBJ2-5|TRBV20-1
CSASYSGVETQYF
TGCAGTGCTAGTTATTCGGGGGTGGAGACCCAGTACTTC
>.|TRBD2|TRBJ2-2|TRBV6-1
CASTLGLTNTGELFF
TGTGCCAGCACCCTGGGACTAACGAACACCGGGGAGCTGTTTTTT
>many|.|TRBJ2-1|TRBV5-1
CASSLTSNTYNEQFF
TGCGCCAGCAGCCTTACTAGCAACACCTACAATGAGCAGTTCTTC
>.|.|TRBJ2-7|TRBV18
CASGQSSYEQYF
TGTGCCAGCGGACAGTCCTCCTACGAGCAGTACTTC
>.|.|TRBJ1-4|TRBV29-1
CSVAMGATNEKLFF
TGCAGCGTTGCCATGGGGGCAACTAATGAAAAACTGTTTTTT
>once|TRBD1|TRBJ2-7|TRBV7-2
CASSLRGTGLPYEQYF
TGTGCCAGCAGCTTAAGAGGGACAGGGCTTCCCTACGAGCAGTACTTC
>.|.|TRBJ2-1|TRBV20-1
CSAARGSYNEQFF
TGCAGTGCTGCGCGGGGATCCTACAATGAGCAGTTCTTC
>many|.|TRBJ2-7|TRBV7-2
CASSPPQGSYEQYF
TGTGCCAGCAGCCCACCACAGGGATCCTACGAGCAGTACTTC
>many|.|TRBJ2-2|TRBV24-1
CATSAPLWTGELFF
TGTGCCACCAGTGCGCCTCTCTGGACCGGGGAGCTGTTTTTT
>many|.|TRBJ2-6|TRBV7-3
CASSSTVADSGANVLTF
TGTGCCAGCAGCTCCACAGTGGCCGACTCTGGGGCCAACGTCCTGACTTTC
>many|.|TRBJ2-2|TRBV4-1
CASSQDSANTGELFF
TGCGCCAGCAGCCAAGATTCGGCGAACACCGGGGAGCTGTTTTTT
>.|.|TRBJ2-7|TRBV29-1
CSVEDRGQGREQYF
TGCAGCGTTGAAGATCGGGGCCAGGGGCGGGAGCAGTACTTC
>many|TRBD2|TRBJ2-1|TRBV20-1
CSARDSSGRSSYNEQFF
TGCAGTGCTAGGGACAGTAGCGGGAGAAGCTCCTACAATGAGCAGTTCTTC
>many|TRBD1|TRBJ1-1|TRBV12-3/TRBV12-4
CASRRGQKNTEAFF
TGTGCCAGCAGACGGGGACAGAAGAACACTGAAGCTTTCTTT